The clone carrying this T cell receptor beta chain showed up just once. Its antigen is as yet unknown. These data originate in a study of PD-1 blockade in mismatch repair-deficient tumors. Germline loops: CDR1 SGDLS, CDR2 YYNGEE. J gave up 4 bases and V 2 bases, and 4 bases lay outside the gene matches. The length of the CDR3 is 15 residues. Noted time point: roughly 10-day in vitro stimulation with candidate neoantigen peptide 3. A roughly ten-day in vitro culture was run per each of several reactive peptides. Sequenced by immunoSEQ multiplex PCR; TCRdb stores in-frame clones only, minus some. Here the sample spans 10,000 or so clones, about 93% being singletons.

This rearrangement joins TRBV9 to TRBJ2-7; the match to TRBD2 covers 12 bases. This clonotype was obtained from an adult with mismatch repair-deficient cancer. Sample: cells cultured in vitro, taken from a patient treated with pembrolizumab. The CDR3 coding sequence is TGTGCCAGCAGCGTGACTAGCGGGAGCGGATACGAGCAGTACTTC. Translation gives CASSVTSGSGYEQYF.